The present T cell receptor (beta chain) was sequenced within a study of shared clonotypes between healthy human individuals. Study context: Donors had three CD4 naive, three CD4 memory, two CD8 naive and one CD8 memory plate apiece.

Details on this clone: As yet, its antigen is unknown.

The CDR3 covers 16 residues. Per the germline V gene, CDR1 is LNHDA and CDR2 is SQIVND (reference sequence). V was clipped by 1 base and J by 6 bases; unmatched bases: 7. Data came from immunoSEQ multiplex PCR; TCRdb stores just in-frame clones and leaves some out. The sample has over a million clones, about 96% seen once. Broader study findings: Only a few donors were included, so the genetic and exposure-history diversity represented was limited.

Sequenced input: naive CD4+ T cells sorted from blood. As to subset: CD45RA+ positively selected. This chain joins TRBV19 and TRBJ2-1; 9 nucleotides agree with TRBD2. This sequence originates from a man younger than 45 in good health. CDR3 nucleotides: TGTGCCAGTAGTATAGGGAGAGAGCGGGGGGCCAATGAGCAGTTCTTC. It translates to CASSIGRERGANEQFF.